The 8 T cell receptor beta chains listed next were all sequenced from one sample in a study of blood T cell repertoires in COVID-19. Repertoires were generated with immunoSEQ multiplex PCR, while TCRdb's copy carries only in-frame clones and drops some. The table shows 350,000 to 450,000 clones, with approximately 91% occurring only once. Material for sequencing was PBMCs or T cells enriched from blood (not recorded which). The receptors here all came from a woman aged 18-29 years who had been exposed to COVID-19.

This chain joins TRBV7-9 and TRBJ1-2; 7 bases map to TRBD1. Trimming at V came to 4 bases and at J to 4 bases, leaving 15 bases not matched to a gene. Germline V lookup: CDR1 SEHNR, CDR2 FQNEAQ (reference sequence). The CDR3 has 17 residues. The CDR3 here is CASSSTQDRTLGYGYTF. CDR3 sequence (DNA): TGTGCCAGCAGCTCGACCCAGGACAGGACTCTAGGCTATGGCTACACCTTC.

This clone appeared a single time. The V and J genes are TRBV24-1 and TRBJ2-1; D unclear. V lost 5 bases and J lost 6, with 13 bases in between. Germline V gene lookup returns CDR1 KGHDR and CDR2 SFDVKD. The CDR3 is made up of 14 amino acids. The CDR3 DNA sequence: TGTGCCACCAGTGGGGCCTTAACAGCCAATGAGCAGTTCTTC. Translation: CATSGALTANEQFF.

The rearrangement joins TRBV5-1 to TRBJ2-2; TRBD1 aligns across 7 bases. V was pared by 8 bases and J by 2 bases, with 3 bases of the junction left unmatched. This CDR3 is built from 13 residues. Germline values: CDR1 SGHRS, CDR2 YFSETQ. The CDR3 region is CASGDRNTGELFF. DNA for the CDR3: TGCGCCAGTGGGGACAGAAACACCGGGGAGCTGTTTTTT.

This clone showed up just once. J is TRBJ1-6 and V is TRBV4-2; TRBD1 matches 7 bases. Trimming took 2 bases from V and 6 from J; bases not matched to a gene: 7. The CDR3 is 16 amino acids. From germline, CDR1 is LGHNA and CDR2 YNFKEQ. Here the CDR3 DNA reads TGTGCCAGCAGCCAATCGGGGACAGCGATTAATTCACCCCTCCACTTT. This codes for CASSQSGTAINSPLHF.

This chain joins TRBV3-1 (or the pseudogene TRBV3-2) and TRBJ2-2; 8 nucleotides line up with TRBD2. After removal of 4 bases from V and 5 bases from J, the junction contained 3 bases not matched to a gene. The CDR3 has 14 residues. The germline V gene encodes CDR1 LGHDT and CDR2 YNNKEL (reference sequence). CDR3 coding DNA: TGTGCCAGCAGCCGTGCGGGAGGAACCGGGGAGCTGTTTTTT. Amino acid sequence: CASSRAGGTGELFF.

The CDR3 bases are TGTGCCAGCAGCTTAACGGCAAGCGGGGGGTACACAGATACGCAGTATTTT. Its translation: CASSLTASGGYTDTQYF. This chain joins TRBV7-3 and TRBJ2-3; TRBD2 matches at 9 bases. The CDR3 is 17 amino acids. With 0 bases clipped from V and 2 bases from J, the junction kept 6 bases outside the gene matches. CDR1 is SGHTA and CDR2 is FQGTGA in the germline V gene.

This chain joins TRBV2 and TRBJ1-1; the D is unclear. Between the trimmed V and J ends, which lost 6 bases and 0 bases, there was a span of 14 bases. This CDR3 is built from 15 residues. In germline, CDR1 is SNHLY, CDR2 FYNNEI. The CDR3 loop is CASRGRRTLNTEAFF. For the CDR3, the DNA is TGTGCCAGCAGGGGGAGGAGAACCCTGAACACTGAAGCTTTCTTT.

This sequence joins TRBV10-1 and TRBJ2-7; 8 nucleotides agree with TRBD1. Germline V gene data show CDR1 as WNHNN and CDR2 as SYGVQD (reference sequence). The ends lost 6 bases at V and 3 bases at J; junction bases unmatched: 10. This CDR3 spans 15 amino acids. The CDR3 nucleotides read TGCGCCAGCAGCATGACAGGGGTCAAAATCTACGAGCAGTACTTC. Translating it yields CASSMTGVKIYEQYF.